This TCR beta chain was sequenced for a study of T-cell memory formation after mild COVID-19. Constant-segment-primed 5'RACE gave TCR alpha and TCR beta cDNA libraries with sample barcodes and UMIs. TCRdb reprocessed the 5' RACE reads via MiXCR and lists one record per CDR3 protein. The sample has around 420,000 distinct CDR3 sequences; about 24% are singletons. The CDR3 runs to 13 residues. Trimming cost V 5 bases and J 5 bases, with 10 bases left between them. Material for sequencing was PBMCs or a T cell subset sorted from them (not recorded which). The TCR sequence derives from an adult woman who had mild COVID-19 (a few samples of this study predate the infection). Cell type and time point are not known. This chain connects TRBV12-3 or TRBV12-4 to TRBJ1-5, with D possibly being TRBD1 (6 bases). The CDR3 here is CASSPRTDQPQHF. In nucleotides, the CDR3 is TGTGCCAGCAGTCCCCGGACAGATCAGCCCCAGCATTTT.